A single sample gave rise to the 2 T cell receptor beta chains below, sequenced in a study of shared clonotypes between healthy human individuals. Here immunoSEQ multiplex PCR was the method, and the copy in TCRdb shows in-frame clones only, minus some. The sample lists some 2.1 million clones, roughly 96% occurring once. The sample taken for sequencing was naive CD4+ T cells sorted from blood. Subset denoted: CD45RA+ positively selected. Source of these receptors: a man younger than 35 in good health.

The chain links TRBV7-9 to TRBJ1-1; perhaps TRBD1 as D (5 bases). The CDR3 totals 13 residues. CDR1 and CDR2 from the germline V gene are SEHNR and FQNEAQ (reference sequence). V shed 10 bases and J shed 2 bases, with 14 bases lying between them. The CDR3 sequence: CATSLQGNTEAFF. The CDR3 DNA sequence: TGTGCCACCTCTCTCCAGGGAAACACTGAAGCTTTCTTT.

This clone has a single count. This sample also contains other DNA sequences that code for the same CDR3. The chain recombines TRBV30 with TRBJ1-1, with D hard to call. This CDR3 has 13 residues. V dropped 0 bases and J dropped 2 bases, with 7 bases sitting between them. The germline gives CDR1 GTSNPN, CDR2 SVGIG (reference sequence). Written as DNA, the CDR3 is TGTGCCTGGAGTGTAAACAGAAACACTGAAGCTTTCTTT. Translating it yields CAWSVNRNTEAFF.